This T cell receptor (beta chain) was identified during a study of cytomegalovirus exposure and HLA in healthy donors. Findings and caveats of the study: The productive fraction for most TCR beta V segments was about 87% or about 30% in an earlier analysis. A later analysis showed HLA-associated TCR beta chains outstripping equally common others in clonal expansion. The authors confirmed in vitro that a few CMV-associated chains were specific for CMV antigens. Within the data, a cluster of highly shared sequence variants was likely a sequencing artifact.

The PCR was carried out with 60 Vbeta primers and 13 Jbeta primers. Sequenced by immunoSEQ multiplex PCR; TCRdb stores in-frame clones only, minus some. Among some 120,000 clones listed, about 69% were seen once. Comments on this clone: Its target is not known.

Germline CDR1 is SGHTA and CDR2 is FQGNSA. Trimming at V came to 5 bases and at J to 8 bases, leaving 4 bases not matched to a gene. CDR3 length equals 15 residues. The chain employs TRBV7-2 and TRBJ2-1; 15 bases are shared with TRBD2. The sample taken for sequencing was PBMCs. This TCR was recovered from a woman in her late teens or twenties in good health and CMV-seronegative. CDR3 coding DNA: TGTGCCAGCAGCCGGACTAGCGGGGGGGAGTATGAGCAGTTCTTC. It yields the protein CASSRTSGGEYEQFF.